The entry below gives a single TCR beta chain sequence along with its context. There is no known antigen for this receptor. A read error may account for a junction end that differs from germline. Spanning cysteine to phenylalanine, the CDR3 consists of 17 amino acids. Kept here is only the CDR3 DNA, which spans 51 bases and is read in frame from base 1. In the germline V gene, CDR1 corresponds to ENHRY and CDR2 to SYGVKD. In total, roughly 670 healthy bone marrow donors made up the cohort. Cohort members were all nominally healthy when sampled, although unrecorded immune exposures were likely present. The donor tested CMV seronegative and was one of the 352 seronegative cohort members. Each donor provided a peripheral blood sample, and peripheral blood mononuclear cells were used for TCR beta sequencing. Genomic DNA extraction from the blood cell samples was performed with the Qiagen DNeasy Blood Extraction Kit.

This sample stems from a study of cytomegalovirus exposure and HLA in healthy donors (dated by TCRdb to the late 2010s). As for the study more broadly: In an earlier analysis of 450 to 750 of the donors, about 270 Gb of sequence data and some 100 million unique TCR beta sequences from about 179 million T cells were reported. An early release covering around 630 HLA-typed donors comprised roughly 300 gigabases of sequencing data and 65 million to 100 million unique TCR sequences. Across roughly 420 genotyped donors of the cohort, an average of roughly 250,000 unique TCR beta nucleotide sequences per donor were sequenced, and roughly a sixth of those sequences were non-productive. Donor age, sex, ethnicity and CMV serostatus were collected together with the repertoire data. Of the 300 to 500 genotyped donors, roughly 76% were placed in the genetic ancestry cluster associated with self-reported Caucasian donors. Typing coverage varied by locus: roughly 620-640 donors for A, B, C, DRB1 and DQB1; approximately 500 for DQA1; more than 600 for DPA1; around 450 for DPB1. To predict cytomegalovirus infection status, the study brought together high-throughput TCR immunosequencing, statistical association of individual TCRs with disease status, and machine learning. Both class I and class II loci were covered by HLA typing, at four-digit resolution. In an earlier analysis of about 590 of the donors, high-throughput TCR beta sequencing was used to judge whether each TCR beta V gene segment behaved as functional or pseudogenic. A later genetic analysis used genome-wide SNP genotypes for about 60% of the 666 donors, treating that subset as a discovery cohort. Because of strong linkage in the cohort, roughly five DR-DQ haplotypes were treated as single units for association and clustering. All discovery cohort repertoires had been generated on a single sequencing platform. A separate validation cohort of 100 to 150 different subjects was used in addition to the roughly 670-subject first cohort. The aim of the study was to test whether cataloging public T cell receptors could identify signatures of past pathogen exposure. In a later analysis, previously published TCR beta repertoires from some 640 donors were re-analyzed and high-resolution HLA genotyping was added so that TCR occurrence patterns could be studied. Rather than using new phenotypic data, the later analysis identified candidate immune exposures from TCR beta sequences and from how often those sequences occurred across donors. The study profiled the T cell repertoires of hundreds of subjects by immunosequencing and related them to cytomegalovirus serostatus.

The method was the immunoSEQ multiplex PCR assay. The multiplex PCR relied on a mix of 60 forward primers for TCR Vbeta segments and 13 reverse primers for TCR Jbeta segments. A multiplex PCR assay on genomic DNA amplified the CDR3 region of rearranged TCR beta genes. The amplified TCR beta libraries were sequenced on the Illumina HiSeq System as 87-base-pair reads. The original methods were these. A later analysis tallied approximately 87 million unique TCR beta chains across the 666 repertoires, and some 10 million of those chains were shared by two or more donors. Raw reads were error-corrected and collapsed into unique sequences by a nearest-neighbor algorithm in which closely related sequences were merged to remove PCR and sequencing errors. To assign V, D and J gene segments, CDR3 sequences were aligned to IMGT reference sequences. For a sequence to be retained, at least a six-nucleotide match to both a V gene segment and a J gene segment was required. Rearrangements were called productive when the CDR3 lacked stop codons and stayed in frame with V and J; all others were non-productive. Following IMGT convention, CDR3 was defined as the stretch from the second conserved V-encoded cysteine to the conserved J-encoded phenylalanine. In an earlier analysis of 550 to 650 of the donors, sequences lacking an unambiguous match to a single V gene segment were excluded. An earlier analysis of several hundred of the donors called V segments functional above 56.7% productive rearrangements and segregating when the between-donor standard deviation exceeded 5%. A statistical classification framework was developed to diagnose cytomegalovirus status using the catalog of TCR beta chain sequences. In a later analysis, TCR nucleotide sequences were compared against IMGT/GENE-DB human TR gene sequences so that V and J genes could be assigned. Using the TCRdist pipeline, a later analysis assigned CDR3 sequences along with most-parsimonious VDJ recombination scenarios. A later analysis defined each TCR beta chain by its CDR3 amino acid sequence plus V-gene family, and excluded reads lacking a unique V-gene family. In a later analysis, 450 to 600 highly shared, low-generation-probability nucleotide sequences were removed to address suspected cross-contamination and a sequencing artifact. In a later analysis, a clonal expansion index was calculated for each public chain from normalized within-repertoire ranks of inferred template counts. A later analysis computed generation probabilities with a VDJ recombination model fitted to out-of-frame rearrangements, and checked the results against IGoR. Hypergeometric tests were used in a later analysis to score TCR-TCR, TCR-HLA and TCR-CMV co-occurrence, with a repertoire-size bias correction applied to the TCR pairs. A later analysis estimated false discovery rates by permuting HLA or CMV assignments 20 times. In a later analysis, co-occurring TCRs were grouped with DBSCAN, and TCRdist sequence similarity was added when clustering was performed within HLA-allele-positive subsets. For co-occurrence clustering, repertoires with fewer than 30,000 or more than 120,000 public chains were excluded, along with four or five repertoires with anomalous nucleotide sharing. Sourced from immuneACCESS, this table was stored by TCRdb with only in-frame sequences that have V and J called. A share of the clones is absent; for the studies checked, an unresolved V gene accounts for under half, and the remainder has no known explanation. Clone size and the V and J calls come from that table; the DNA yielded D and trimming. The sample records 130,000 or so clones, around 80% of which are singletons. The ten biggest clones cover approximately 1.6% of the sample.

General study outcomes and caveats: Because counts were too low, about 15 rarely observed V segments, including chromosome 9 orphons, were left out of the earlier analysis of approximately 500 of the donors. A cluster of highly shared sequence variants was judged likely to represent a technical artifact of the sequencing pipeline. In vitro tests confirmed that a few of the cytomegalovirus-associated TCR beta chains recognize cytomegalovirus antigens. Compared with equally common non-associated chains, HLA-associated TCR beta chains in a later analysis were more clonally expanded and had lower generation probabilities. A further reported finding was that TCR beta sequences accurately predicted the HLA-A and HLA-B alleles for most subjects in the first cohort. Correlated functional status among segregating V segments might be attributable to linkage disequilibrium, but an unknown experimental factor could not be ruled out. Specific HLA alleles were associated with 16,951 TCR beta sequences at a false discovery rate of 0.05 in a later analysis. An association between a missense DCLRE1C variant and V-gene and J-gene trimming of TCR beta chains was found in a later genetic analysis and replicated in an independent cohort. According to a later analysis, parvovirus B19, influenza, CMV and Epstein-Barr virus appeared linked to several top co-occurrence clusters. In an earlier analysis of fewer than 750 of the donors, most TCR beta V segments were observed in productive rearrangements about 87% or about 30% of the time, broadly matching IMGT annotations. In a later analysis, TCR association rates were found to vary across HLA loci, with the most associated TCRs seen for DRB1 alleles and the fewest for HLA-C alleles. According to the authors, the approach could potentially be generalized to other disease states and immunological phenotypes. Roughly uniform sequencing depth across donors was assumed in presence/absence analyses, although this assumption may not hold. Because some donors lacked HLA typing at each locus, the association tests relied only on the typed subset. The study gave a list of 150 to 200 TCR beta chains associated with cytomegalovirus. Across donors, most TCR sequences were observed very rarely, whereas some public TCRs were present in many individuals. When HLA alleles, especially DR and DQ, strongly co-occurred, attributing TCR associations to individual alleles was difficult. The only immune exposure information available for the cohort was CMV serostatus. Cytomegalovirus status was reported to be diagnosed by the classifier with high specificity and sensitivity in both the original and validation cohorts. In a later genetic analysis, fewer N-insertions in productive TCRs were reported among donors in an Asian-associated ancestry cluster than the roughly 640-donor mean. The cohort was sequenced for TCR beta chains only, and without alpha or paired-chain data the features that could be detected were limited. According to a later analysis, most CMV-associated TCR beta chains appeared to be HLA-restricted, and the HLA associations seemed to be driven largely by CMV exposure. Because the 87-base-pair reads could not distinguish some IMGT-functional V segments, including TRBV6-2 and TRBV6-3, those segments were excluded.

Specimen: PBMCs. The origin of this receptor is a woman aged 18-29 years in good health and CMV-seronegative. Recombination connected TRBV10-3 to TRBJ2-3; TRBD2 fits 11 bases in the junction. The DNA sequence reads TGTGACATCAGTGAACATACTAGCGGGAGTAGGCCAGATACGCAGTATTTT. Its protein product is CDISEHTSGSRPDTQYF.